These T cell receptor beta chains were read from a single sample in a study of identical twins. TCRdb ran MiXCR on the 5' RACE reads and lists one entry per CDR3 protein. This sample has around 690,000 distinct CDR3 sequences, with around 21% found just once. These data were also filed under a second study, of T cells expressing NK-cell markers.

Source material: PBMCs. The receptors here all came from a woman in her late teens or twenties in good health. Each CDR3 is given with its conserved first and last residue. The D gene is left open where the match is weak. Size is omitted from some rows. Given values are once, few, many or a class for expanded clones.

CDR3 DNA	CDR3 protein	D gene	V gene	J gene	clone size
TGCAGCGTCGCCGGCAGGGGGGATCAGCCCCAGCATTTT	CSVAGRGDQPQHF	TRBD1	TRBV29-1	TRBJ1-5	many
TGTGCCAGCAGCGTGACTAGCGGGGTCCGTACCGGGGAGCTGTTTTTT	CASSVTSGVRTGELFF	TRBD2	TRBV9	TRBJ2-2	-
TGCAGTGCTAAACAGGGATTTGCCAAAAACATTCAGTACTTC	CSAKQGFAKNIQYF	-	TRBV20-1	TRBJ2-4	few
TGCAGCGTTGAAAAGGGAATGGAGACCCAGTACTTC	CSVEKGMETQYF	-	TRBV29-1	TRBJ2-5	few
TGCGCCAGCAGCTTGGGTTACTCTTACTATGGCTACACCTTC	CASSLGYSYYGYTF	-	TRBV5-1	TRBJ1-2	-
TGCGCCAGCAGCTCCAGAGCGGGTGATTCCTACGAGCAGTACTTC	CASSSRAGDSYEQYF	-	TRBV4-3	TRBJ2-7	many
TGTGCCAGCAGGAGTCTTACCGCTTCACCCCTCCACTTT	CASRSLTASPLHF	-	TRBV7-6	TRBJ1-6	few
TGTGCCAGCAGCGTGACTGTAAATCAGCCCCAGCATTTT	CASSVTVNQPQHF	-	TRBV6-4	TRBJ1-5	many
TGCAGTGCCCCTCCTAGGACAGGGGCGACCGGGGAGCTGTTTTTT	CSAPPRTGATGELFF	TRBD1	TRBV20-1	TRBJ2-2	many
TGTGCCAGCAGTTTTGGCAGCGCCAAAAACATTCAGTACTTC	CASSFGSAKNIQYF	-	TRBV12-3/TRBV12-4	TRBJ2-4	many